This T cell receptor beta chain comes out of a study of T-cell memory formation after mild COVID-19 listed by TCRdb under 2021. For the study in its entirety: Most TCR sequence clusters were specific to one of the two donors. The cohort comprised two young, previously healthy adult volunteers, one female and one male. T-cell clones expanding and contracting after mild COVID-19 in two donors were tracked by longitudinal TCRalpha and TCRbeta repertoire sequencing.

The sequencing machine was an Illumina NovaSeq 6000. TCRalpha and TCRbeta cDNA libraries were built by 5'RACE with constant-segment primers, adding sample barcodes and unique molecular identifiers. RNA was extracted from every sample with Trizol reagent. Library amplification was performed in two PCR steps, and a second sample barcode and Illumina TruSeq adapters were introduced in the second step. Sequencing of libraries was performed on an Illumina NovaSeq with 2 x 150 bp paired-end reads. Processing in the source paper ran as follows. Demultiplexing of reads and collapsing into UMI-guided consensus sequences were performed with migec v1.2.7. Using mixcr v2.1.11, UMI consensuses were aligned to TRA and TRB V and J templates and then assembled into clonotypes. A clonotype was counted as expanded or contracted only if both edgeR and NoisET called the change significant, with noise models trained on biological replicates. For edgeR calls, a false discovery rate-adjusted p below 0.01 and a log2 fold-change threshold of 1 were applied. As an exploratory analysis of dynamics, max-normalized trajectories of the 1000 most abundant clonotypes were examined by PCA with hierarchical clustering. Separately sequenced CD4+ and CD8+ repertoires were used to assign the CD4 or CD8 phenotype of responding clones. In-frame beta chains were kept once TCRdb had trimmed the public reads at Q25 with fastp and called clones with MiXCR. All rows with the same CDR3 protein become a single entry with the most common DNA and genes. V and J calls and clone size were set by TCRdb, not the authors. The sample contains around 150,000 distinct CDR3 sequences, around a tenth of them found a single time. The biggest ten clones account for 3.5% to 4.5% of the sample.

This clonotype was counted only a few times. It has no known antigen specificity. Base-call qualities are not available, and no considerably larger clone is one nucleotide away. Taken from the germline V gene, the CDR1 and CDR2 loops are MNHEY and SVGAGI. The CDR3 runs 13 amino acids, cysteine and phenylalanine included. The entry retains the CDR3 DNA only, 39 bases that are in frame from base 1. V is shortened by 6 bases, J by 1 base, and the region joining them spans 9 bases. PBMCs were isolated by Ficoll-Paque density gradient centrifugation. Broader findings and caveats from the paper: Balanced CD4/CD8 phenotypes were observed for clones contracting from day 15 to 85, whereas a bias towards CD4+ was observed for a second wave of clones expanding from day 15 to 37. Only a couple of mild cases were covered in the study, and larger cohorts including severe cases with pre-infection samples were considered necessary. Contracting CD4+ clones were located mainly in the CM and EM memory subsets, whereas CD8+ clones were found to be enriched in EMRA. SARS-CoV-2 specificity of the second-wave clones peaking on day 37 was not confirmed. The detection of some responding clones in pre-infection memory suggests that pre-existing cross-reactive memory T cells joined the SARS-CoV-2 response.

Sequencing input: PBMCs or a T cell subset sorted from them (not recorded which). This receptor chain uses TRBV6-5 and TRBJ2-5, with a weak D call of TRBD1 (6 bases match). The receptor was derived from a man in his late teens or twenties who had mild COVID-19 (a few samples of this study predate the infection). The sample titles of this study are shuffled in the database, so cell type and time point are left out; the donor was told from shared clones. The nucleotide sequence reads TGTGCCAGCAGCGACAGGTTCCAAGAGACCCAGTACTTC. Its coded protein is CASSDRFQETQYF.